The 24 T cell receptor beta chains below all came from one sample that was sequenced in a study of neurological immune-mediated disorders. As for time point: technical triplicate 1. TCRdb reanalysed the 5' RACE reads using MiXCR and keeps one entry per CDR3 protein. This sample has some 25,000 distinct CDR3 sequences, with less than 15% found just once. Sequencing was done on a sample of CD4+ T cells from blood. Receptor source: a female donor with HTLV-1-associated myelopathy (HAM/TSP).

This clonotype was seen repeatedly, ten times or more. J is TRBJ2-3 and V is TRBV5-1; D call uncertain. There are 16 residues in the CDR3. The germline V gene has CDR1 SGHRS and CDR2 YFSETQ. Trimming shortened V by 4 bases and J by 2 bases, and 17 bases separated the two germline ends. This CDR3 is CASSPGLSVDTDTQYF. For the CDR3, the DNA is TGCGCCAGCAGCCCTGGTCTTTCTGTCGACACAGATACGCAGTATTTT.

Ten or more counts support this clonotype. The chain links TRBV20-1 to TRBJ2-3, with 13 nucleotides matching TRBD2. This CDR3 spans 14 amino acids. The ends lost 1 base at V and 7 bases at J; junction bases unmatched: 2. Germline V lookup: CDR1 DFQATT, CDR2 SNEGSKA (reference sequence). The CDR3 sequence: CSARGTSGSYTQYF. The CDR3 nucleotides are TGCAGTGCTAGAGGGACTAGCGGGAGTTATACGCAGTATTTT.

The CDR3 here is CASSLLPGYEAFF. The DNA for the CDR3 is TGTGCCAGCAGTCTCCTGCCGGGGTATGAAGCTTTCTTT. The chain carries TRBV12-3 or TRBV12-4 and TRBJ1-1; no firm D call. CDR3 length: 13 amino acids. Trimming took 5 bases from V and 7 from J, leaving 14 bases between them.

This clonotype has at least ten counts. The chain couples TRBV12-3 or TRBV12-4 to TRBJ2-7; tentatively, D is TRBD1 (6 bases). V was pared by 3 bases and J by 2 bases, with 14 bases between. The CDR3 covers 15 residues. CDR3 in DNA: TGTGCCAGCAGTTTTGGCAGGGGTGGGCCCTACGAGCAGTACTTC. This encodes CASSFGRGGPYEQYF.

In this sample, this clonotype turned up many times. The chain carries TRBV4-1 and TRBJ2-3; tentatively, D is TRBD2 (5 bases). In germline, CDR1 is MGHRA, CDR2 YSYEKL. The CDR3 runs to 14 residues. V gave up 3 bases and J gave up 6 bases, with 13 bases separating them. The chain's CDR3 is CASSHPRTGDTQYF. DNA of the CDR3: TGCGCCAGCAGCCACCCTAGGACTGGGGATACGCAGTATTTT.

This clonotype was recorded at least ten times. The chain joins TRBV20-1 to TRBJ2-3; TRBD2 agrees at 12 bases. The J segment lost 6 bases and the V segment lost 6 bases, leaving 10 bases of the junction unmatched. Germline-derived CDR1 and CDR2 are DFQATT and SNEGSKA (reference sequence). This CDR3 spans 15 amino acids. The CDR3 DNA reads as TGCAGTGCCCGATGGCTAGCGGGGGGGGGGGATACGCAGTATTTT. Translated: CSARWLAGGGDTQYF.

To note about this clonotype: It may be a read error: a sequence one base away is much more abundant. This CDR3 is CASSPGLAGADEQFF. The CDR3 nucleotides are TGTGCTAGCAGCCCGGGACTAGCGGGAGCTGATGAGCAGTTCTTC. The chain carries TRBV7-7 and TRBJ2-1; 14 bases align to TRBD2. This CDR3 comprises 15 residues. CDR1 SSHAT and CDR2 FNYEAQ come from the germline V gene (reference sequence). Full variable domain (rest looked up from reference TRBV7-7 and TRBJ2-1): GAGVSQSPRYKVTKRGQDVTLRCDPISSHATLYWYQQALGQGPEFLTYFNYEAQPDKSGLPSDRFSAERPEGSISTLTIQRTEQRDSAMYRCASSPGLAGADEQFFGPGTRLTVL.

This clonotype was counted many times. The gene calls are TRBV7-9 and TRBJ2-5; D ambiguous. This CDR3 has 14 residues. V gave up 7 bases and J gave up 1 base, with 13 bases separating them. Germline assignment: CDR1 SEHNR and CDR2 FQNEAQ (reference sequence). CDR3 in amino acids: CASTRLGFQETQYF. In DNA, the CDR3 is TGTGCCAGCACACGGTTAGGGTTCCAAGAGACCCAGTACTTC. The entire variable domain, with the rest obtained from reference TRBV7-9 and TRBJ2-5, is as follows: DTGVSQNPRHKITKRGQNVTFRCDPISEHNRLYWYRQTLGQGPEFLTYFQNEAQLEKSRLLSDRFSAERPKGSFSTLEIQRTEQGDSAMYLCASTRLGFQETQYFGPGTRLLVL.

This clonotype was observed many times. The V and J genes are TRBV14 and TRBJ2-5; D is uncertain. The germline V gene encodes CDR1 SGHDN and CDR2 FVKESK. The V and J ends lost 8 bases and 1 base respectively, with 8 bases between them. The CDR3 consists of 12 residues. The CDR3 bases are TGTGCCAGCGGAGCGACCCAAGAGACCCAGTACTTC. It encodes CASGATQETQYF.

This clonotype was recorded at least ten times. CDR3 in amino acids: CASSLDPGPYEQYF. CDR3 nucleotide sequence: TGCGCCAGCAGCTTGGATCCGGGCCCCTACGAGCAGTACTTC. The J gene is TRBJ2-7, the V gene TRBV5-1; D not certain. CDR3 length: 14 amino acids. CDR1 is SGHRS, CDR2 YFSETQ, per germline. Trimming removed 0 bases from V and 2 bases from J, with 9 bases in between.

The sample holds many counts of this clonotype. V and J are TRBV5-1 and TRBJ2-3; either TRBD1 or TRBD2 may fit D (5 bases each). Germline V gene sequence: CDR1 SGHRS, CDR2 YFSETQ. This CDR3 is built from 13 residues. V gave up 6 bases and J gave up 5 bases, with 13 bases separating them. CDR3 loop: CASKGLAQDTQYF. CDR3 bases: TGCGCCAGCAAGGGGCTAGCCCAAGATACGCAGTATTTT.

This clonotype was found many times. This chain connects TRBV28 to TRBJ1-4; D remains unclear. The CDR3 contains 14 residues. The V end lost 7 bases, the J end lost 2 bases, and 11 bases lay between the germline ends. The V gene's germline CDR1 is MDHEN and CDR2 SYDVKM. The DNA for the CDR3 is TGTGCCAGCACCGAGGGTGGCACTAATGAAAAACTGTTTTTT. Translation gives CASTEGGTNEKLFF.

V gene TRBV25-1 combines with J gene TRBJ1-6, with D possibly being TRBD1 (5 bases). CDR3 length: 14 amino acids. In germline, CDR1 is MGHDK, CDR2 SYGVNS. V dropped 2 bases and J dropped 9 bases, with 11 bases sitting between them. The DNA for the CDR3 is TGTGCCAGCAGTGAAGGGGGGTTTTCTTCACCCCTCCACTTT. This codes for CASSEGGFSSPLHF.

This clonotype was recorded many times. The rearrangement uses TRBV3-1 and TRBJ1-2, with D unclear. This CDR3 contains 12 residues. Germline V gene data show CDR1 as LGHDT and CDR2 as YNNKEL (reference sequence). V was trimmed by 4 bases and J by 5 bases, leaving 8 bases between them. DNA of the CDR3: TGTGCCAGCAGCCGCGGAGATTATGGCTACACCTTC. Protein sequence: CASSRGDYGYTF.

Many counts were recorded for this clonotype. V gene TRBV20-1 combines with J gene TRBJ2-3, with 9 bases that match TRBD2. This CDR3 comprises 16 residues. Germline CDR1 reads DFQATT; CDR2 reads SNEGSKA (reference sequence). V was clipped by 4 bases and J by 5 bases; unmatched bases: 13. This CDR3 reads CSAIFPAGGQVDTQYF. The CDR3 region has the DNA TGCAGTGCTATTTTCCCGGCGGGGGGGCAAGTAGATACGCAGTATTTT.

This clonotype was detected many times. The chain carries TRBV9 and TRBJ2-6; 8 nucleotides agree with TRBD1. Per the germline V gene, CDR1 is SGDLS and CDR2 is YYNGEE. This CDR3 contains 17 residues. V trimming: 4 bases; J trimming: 0 bases; junction bases outside the gene matches: 6. The CDR3 region is CASSPRTGLSGANVLTF. In DNA, the CDR3 is TGTGCCAGCAGCCCGCGGACAGGGCTCTCTGGGGCCAACGTCCTGACTTTC.

This clonotype was counted many times. The chain is built from TRBV3-1 and TRBJ2-5; no clear D. The CDR3 is 13 residues long. CDR1 is LGHDT, CDR2 YNNKEL, per germline (reference sequence). V was pared by 4 bases and J by 2 bases, with 8 bases between. The CDR3 reads CASSPFSQETQYF. CDR3 nucleotide sequence: TGTGCCAGCAGCCCCTTCTCTCAAGAGACCCAGTACTTC.

At least ten counts were recorded for this clonotype. The CDR3 region is CASTPQGGFEETQYF. The CDR3 region has the DNA TGTGCCAGCACCCCCCAGGGGGGCTTCGAAGAGACCCAGTACTTC. The chain has TRBV27 and TRBJ2-5, with D possibly TRBD1 on 7 matching bases. Germline V lookup: CDR1 MNHEY, CDR2 SMNVEV (reference sequence). Trimming took off 7 bases at V and 3 bases at J, with 18 bases between the two ends. This CDR3 spans 15 amino acids.

This clonotype was counted at least ten times. The genes are TRBV19 and TRBJ2-5; either TRBD1 or TRBD2 may fit D (5 bases each). The CDR3 sequence is 16 residues long. Germline V lookup: CDR1 LNHDA, CDR2 SQIVND (reference sequence). Trimming took 3 bases from V and 1 from J, leaving 15 bases between them. DNA for the CDR3: TGTGCCAGTAGTATCGGGGTCCACAGGTTCCAAGAGACCCAGTACTTC. Translation gives CASSIGVHRFQETQYF.

V usage is TRBV5-4 and J usage is TRBJ2-7; 10 nucleotides match TRBD1. V was pared by 4 bases and J by 5 bases, with 6 bases of the junction left unmatched. This CDR3 region has 14 residues. CDR1 SGHNT and CDR2 YYREEE come from the germline V gene (reference sequence). The CDR3 loop reads CASSTGTGVNEQYF. The CDR3 nucleotides read TGTGCCAGCAGCACCGGGACAGGGGTAAACGAGCAGTACTTC.

This clonotype was seen ten or more times. This chain links TRBV6-5 with TRBJ1-6; 7 nucleotides line up with TRBD1. Unmatched junction bases numbered 8, after V lost 0 bases and J lost 6 bases. The CDR3 length is 17 residues. Germline assignment: CDR1 MNHEY and CDR2 SVGAGI. The CDR3: CASSYSTSGGGNSPLHF. In nucleotides, the CDR3 is TGTGCCAGCAGTTACTCGACCTCAGGGGGGGGTAATTCACCCCTCCACTTT.

The table lists this clonotype with many counts. The V gene is TRBV7-2, the J gene TRBJ1-4; 9 nucleotides agree with TRBD1. Germline CDR1 SGHTA, CDR2 FQGNSA. The CDR3 consists of 14 residues. J lost 6 bases, V lost 5 bases, and 4 bases had no gene match. The CDR3 sequence: CASSLQGADEKLFF. The CDR3 DNA reads TGTGCCAGCAGCCTACAGGGGGCTGATGAAAAACTGTTTTTT.

The V and J genes are TRBV6-5 and TRBJ2-1; TRBD2 agrees at 10 bases. The trim removed 9 bases at V and 7 bases at J, leaving 9 bases unmatched. The CDR3 runs 14 residues. Per germline, CDR1 MNHEY and CDR2 SVGAGI. The CDR3 coding sequence is TGTGCCAGAAGGGAACTAGCGGGGTTAAATGAGCAGTTCTTC. It is translated as CARRELAGLNEQFF.

This clonotype showed up many times. The chain recombines TRBV20-1 with TRBJ2-3, with 9 bases lining up with TRBD1. Germline CDR1 DFQATT, CDR2 SNEGSKA (reference sequence). CDR3 length equals 14 residues. V trimming: 1 base; J trimming: 3 bases; junction bases outside the gene matches: 2. This CDR3 is CSARGQGGTDTQYF. In DNA, the CDR3 is TGCAGTGCTAGAGGACAGGGGGGGACAGATACGCAGTATTTT.